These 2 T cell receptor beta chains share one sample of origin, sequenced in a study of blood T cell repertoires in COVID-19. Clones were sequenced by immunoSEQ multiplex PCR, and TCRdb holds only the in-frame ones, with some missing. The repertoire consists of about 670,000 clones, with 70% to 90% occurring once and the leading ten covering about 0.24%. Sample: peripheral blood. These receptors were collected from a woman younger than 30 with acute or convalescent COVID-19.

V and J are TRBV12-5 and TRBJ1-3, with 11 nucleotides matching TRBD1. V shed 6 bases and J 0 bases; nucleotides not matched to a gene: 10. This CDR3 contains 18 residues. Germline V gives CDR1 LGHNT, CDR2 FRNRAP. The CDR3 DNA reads TGTGCTAGTGGCCGGACAGGGGGCAAACCCAGCTCTGGAAACACCATATATTTT. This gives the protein CASGRTGGKPSSGNTIYF.

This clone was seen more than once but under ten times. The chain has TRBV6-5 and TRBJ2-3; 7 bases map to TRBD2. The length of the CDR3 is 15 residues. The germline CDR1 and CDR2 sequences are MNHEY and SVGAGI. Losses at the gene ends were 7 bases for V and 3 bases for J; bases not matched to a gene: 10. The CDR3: CASTGSVAGTDTQYF. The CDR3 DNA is TGTGCCAGCACTGGGTCAGTAGCGGGTACAGATACGCAGTATTTT.